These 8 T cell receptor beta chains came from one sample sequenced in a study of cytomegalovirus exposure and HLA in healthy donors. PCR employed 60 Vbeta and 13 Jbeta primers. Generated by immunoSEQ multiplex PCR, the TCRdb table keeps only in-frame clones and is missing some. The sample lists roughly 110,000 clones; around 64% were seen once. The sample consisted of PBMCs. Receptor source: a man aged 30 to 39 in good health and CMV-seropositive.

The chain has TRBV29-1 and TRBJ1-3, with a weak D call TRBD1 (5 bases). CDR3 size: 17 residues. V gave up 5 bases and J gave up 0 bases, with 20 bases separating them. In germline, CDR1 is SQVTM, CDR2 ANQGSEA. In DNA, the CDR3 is TGCAGCGTTACTTCATACGTTGGACATCCCTCTGGAAACACCATATATTTT. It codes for CSVTSYVGHPSGNTIYF.

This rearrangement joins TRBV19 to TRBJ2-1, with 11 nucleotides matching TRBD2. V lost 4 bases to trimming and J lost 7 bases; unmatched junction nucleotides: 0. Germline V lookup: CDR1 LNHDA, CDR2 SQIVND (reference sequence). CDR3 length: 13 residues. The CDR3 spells CASSRLAGNEQFF. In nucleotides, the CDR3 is TGTGCCAGTAGTAGACTAGCGGGGAATGAGCAGTTCTTC.

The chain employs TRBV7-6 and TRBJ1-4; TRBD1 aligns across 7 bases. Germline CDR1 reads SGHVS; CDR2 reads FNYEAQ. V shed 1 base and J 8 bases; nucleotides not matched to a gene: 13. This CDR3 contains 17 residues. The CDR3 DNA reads TGTGCCAGCAGCTTAGATTTCCAGGGGGTGTGGGAGGAAAAACTGTTTTTT. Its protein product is CASSLDFQGVWEEKLFF.

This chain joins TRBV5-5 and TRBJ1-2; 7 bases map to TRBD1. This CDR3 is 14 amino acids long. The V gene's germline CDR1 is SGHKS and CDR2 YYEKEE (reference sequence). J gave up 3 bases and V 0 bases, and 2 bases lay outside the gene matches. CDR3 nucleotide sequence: TGTGCCAGCAGCTTGGACAGGGGCTACTATGGCTACACCTTC. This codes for CASSLDRGYYGYTF.

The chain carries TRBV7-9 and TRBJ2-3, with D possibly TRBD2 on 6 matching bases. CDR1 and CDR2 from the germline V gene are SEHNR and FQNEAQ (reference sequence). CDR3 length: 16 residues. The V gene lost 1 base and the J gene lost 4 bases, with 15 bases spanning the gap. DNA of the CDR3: TGTGCCAGCAGCTTAGTTAGGGCTAGCGTGGCAGATACGCAGTATTTT. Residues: CASSLVRASVADTQYF.

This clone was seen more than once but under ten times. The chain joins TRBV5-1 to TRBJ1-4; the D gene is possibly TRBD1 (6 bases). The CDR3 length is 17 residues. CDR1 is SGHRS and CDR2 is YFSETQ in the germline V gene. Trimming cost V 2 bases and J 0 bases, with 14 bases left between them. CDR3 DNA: TGCGCCAGCAGCTTTTGGGGGCTGGAGGCAACTAATGAAAAACTGTTTTTT. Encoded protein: CASSFWGLEATNEKLFF.

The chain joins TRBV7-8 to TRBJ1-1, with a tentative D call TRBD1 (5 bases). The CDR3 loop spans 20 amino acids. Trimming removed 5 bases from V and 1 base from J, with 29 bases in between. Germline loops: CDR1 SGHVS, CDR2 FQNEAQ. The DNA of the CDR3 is TGTGCCAGCAGCCCCCTTGAGGACAAGGGGTTGATGGGCCCGAACACTGAAGCTTTCTTT. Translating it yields CASSPLEDKGLMGPNTEAFF.

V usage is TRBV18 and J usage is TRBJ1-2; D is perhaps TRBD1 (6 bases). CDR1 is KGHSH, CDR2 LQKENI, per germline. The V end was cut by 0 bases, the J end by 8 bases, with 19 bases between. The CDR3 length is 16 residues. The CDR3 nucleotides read TGTGCCAGCTCACCACCTACACAAAGATCAGGGGAAGGCTACACCTTC. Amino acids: CASSPPTQRSGEGYTF.